Following are 2 T cell receptor beta chains from one sample sequenced in a study of T-cell memory formation after mild COVID-19. TCRdb fed the 5' RACE reads into MiXCR, producing one record per CDR3 protein. Of more than 200,000 distinct CDR3 sequences listed, around 17% are singletons. Sequences were obtained from PBMCs or a T cell subset sorted from them (not recorded which). These receptors were collected from a man younger than 30 who had mild COVID-19 (a few samples of this study predate the infection). Cell type and time point are not known.

This clonotype has just a few counts. This chain uses TRBV5-4 with TRBJ2-7, with TRBD1 as a possible D gene (6 bases). The CDR3 loop spans 13 amino acids. The ends were cut back, 4 bases at V and 2 bases at J, with 10 bases in the middle. Looked up from germline, CDR1 is SGHNT and CDR2 is YYREEE (reference sequence). This CDR3 reads CASSQTGPYEQYF. CDR3 nucleotide sequence: TGTGCCAGCAGCCAGACAGGTCCCTACGAGCAGTACTTC.

The chain has TRBV5-1 and TRBJ1-5; D not resolved. Per germline, CDR1 SGHRS and CDR2 YFSETQ. V was pared by 2 bases and J by 12 bases, with 9 bases between. The CDR3 runs 11 residues. This chain's CDR3 is CASSLGRLQHF. The CDR3 DNA sequence: TGCGCCAGCAGCTTAGGAAGACTCCAGCATTTT.